This record covers a single T cell receptor beta chain. TCRdb's table, derived via immunoSEQ multiplex PCR, lists solely in-frame clones and lacks some. The data contain roughly 220,000 clones, around 80% of them singletons. This sample stems from a study of blood T cell repertoires in COVID-19. Study information: Collection of acute and convalescent COVID-19 samples took place in the United States, Italy and Spain. PBMCs, B-cell-depleted T cells, or T cells were the source of the cDNA or gDNA that made up the material.

Unmatched junction bases numbered 12, after V lost 0 bases and J lost 5 bases. The CDR3 spans 20 residues. CDR1 and CDR2 (germline): LGHDT, YNNKEL (reference sequence). The sequence was obtained from a middle-aged woman who had recovered from COVID-19. The chain combines TRBV3-1 (or the pseudogene TRBV3-2) with TRBJ2-5; 16 positions match TRBD2. The specimen sequenced was peripheral blood. CDR3 DNA: TGTGCCAGCAGCCAAGATGGCAACGGGACTAGCGGGGGGGCCTCGGAGACCCAGTACTTC. Amino acid sequence: CASSQDGNGTSGGASETQYF.